This note documents a single T cell receptor (beta chain) sequence. Antigen: not known. V lost 6 bases to trimming and J lost 1 base, with 12 bases between them. The CDR3 length is 14 residues. From germline, CDR1 is MDHEN and CDR2 SYDVKM. Here immunoSEQ multiplex PCR was the method, and the copy in TCRdb shows in-frame clones only, minus some. The sample lists about 160,000 clones; 75% to 95% were seen once. This sample was included in a study of T cell responses to AZD1222 COVID-19 vaccine. Study conclusions and caveats: Repertoire samples came only from after the peak T cell response.

This TCR came from an adult in good health. The chain uses TRBV28 and TRBJ1-1; a weak D match, TRBD1 (6 bases). The material was peripheral blood, obtained on day 0 of AZD1222 vaccination. CDR3: CASSWGQQNTEAFF. For the CDR3, the DNA is TGTGCCAGCAGCTGGGGACAACAGAACACTGAAGCTTTCTTT.